This T cell receptor beta chain was sequenced in a study of CD8+ T cells in alopecia areata. J was trimmed by 9 bases and V by 8 bases; bases with no gene match: 4. The V gene's germline CDR1 is MGHDK and CDR2 SYGVNS. This CDR3 is 11 amino acids long. Findings of the study overall: Lesional tissue from the scalp (especially in alopecia totalis/universalis) showed higher clonality than normal scalp. Scalp samples also yield sequences from resident alphabeta T cells of normal skin.

PBMC-derived CD4+ and CD8+ T cells were sorted. This clone was recorded only once. The antigen remains unidentified. cDNA prepared by RNA extraction and subsequent reverse transcription served as the template for sequencing. This table comes from immunoSEQ multiplex PCR, and its TCRdb copy is limited to in-frame clones, with some not included. The sample has 95,000 to 120,000 clones, around 55% seen once. This chain joins TRBV25-1 and TRBJ2-1; 7 bases agree with TRBD2. The TCR originated in a human donor in good health. Sequenced material: CD8+ T cells sorted from blood. CDR3: CASGGGIEQFF. The CDR3 nucleotides are TGTGCCAGCGGGGGAGGGATTGAGCAGTTCTTC.